The present TCR beta chain was sequenced within a study of patients and donors after allogeneic stem cell transplantation. There are 14 residues in the CDR3. Germline V lookup: CDR1 SGHKS, CDR2 YYEKEE (reference sequence). Unmatched junction bases numbered 3, after V lost 4 bases and J lost 5 bases. TCRdb re-analysed the RT-PCR reads in MiXCR, keeping a single row per CDR3 protein. This table has approximately 200,000 distinct CDR3 sequences, about 40% appearing once. This sequence was found in a human donor who was either an allogeneic HSCT recipient or a stem cell or donor lymphocyte infusion donor (not recorded which). It is not recorded whose cells these are; they may come from a transplant donor. This chain links TRBV5-5 with TRBJ1-6, with 7 bases fitting TRBD1. Specimen: blood, either unsorted or a sorted T cell fraction (not recorded which). The CDR3: CASSGTANNSPLHF. CDR3 sequence (DNA): TGTGCCAGCAGCGGGACAGCGAATAATTCACCCCTCCACTTT.